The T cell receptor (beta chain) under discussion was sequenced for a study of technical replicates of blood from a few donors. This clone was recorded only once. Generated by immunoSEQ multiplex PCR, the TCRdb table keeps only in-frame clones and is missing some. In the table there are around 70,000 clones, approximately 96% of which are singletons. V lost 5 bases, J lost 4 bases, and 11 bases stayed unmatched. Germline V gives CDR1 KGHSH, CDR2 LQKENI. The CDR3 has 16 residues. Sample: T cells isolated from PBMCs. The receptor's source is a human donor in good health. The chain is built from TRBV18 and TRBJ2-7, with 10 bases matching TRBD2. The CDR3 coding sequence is TGTGCCAGCTCAATATCCCTAGCGGGAGTGAGATACGAGCAGTACTTC. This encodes CASSISLAGVRYEQYF.